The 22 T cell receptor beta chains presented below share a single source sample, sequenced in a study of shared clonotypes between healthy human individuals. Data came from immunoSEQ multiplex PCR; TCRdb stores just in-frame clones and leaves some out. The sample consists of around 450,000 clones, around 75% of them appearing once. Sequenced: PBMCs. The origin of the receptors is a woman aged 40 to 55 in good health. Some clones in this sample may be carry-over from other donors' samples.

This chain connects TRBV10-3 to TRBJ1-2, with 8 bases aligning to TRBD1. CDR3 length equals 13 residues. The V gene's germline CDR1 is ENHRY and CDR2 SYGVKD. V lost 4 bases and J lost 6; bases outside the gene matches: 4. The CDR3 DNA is TGTGCCATCAGTGTACAGGGGGATCATGGCTACACCTTC. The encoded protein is CAISVQGDHGYTF.

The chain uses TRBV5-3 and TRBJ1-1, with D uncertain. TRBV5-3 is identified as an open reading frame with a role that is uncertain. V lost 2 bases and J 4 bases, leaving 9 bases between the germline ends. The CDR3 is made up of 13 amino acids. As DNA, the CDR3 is TGTGCCAGAAGCTTTTCAGGAGGCACTGAAGCTTTCTTT. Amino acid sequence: CARSFSGGTEAFF.

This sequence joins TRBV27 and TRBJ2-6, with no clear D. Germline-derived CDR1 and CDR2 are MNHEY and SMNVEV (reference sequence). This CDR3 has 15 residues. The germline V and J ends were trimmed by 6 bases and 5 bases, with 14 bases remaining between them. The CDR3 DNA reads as TGTGCCAGCAGCCCGGGTATTGCCTGGGCCAACGTCCTGACTTTC. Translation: CASSPGIAWANVLTF.

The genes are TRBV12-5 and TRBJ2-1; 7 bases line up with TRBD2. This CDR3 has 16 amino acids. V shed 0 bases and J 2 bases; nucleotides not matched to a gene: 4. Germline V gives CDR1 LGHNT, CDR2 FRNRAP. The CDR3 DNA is TGTGCTAGTGGTTTGGTTGCTAGCGGAGCCTACAATGAGCAGTTCTTC. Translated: CASGLVASGAYNEQFF.

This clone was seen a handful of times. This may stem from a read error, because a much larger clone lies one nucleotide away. CDR3 nucleotide sequence: TGCGCCAGCAGCCGGGACAGGGGTCAGCCCCAGCATTTT. This gives the protein CASSRDRGQPQHF. V usage is TRBV4-1 and J usage is TRBJ1-5, with TRBD1 identical over 10 bases. Germline CDR1 and CDR2: MGHRA and YSYEKL. V lost 4 bases and J lost 6; bases outside the gene matches: 0. The CDR3 runs to 13 residues.

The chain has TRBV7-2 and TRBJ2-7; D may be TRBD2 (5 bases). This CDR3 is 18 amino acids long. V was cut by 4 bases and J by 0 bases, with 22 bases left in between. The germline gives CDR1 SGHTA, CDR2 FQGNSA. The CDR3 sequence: CASSSSSSGLRSSYEQYF. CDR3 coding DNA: TGTGCCAGCAGCTCATCCAGCAGCGGTTTACGTAGCTCCTACGAGCAGTACTTC.

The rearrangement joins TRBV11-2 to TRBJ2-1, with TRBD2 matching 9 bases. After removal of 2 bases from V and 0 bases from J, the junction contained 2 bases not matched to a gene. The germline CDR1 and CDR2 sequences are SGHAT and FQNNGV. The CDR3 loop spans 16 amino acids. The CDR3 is CASSLLSGSSYNEQFF. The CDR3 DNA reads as TGTGCCAGCAGCTTACTTAGCGGGAGCTCCTACAATGAGCAGTTCTTC. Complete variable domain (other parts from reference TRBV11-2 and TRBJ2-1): EAGVAQSPRYKIIEKRQSVAFWCNPISGHATLYWYQQILGQGPKLLIQFQNNGVVDDSQLPKDRFSAERLKGVDSTLKIQPAKLEDSAVYLCASSLLSGSSYNEQFFGPGTRLTVL.

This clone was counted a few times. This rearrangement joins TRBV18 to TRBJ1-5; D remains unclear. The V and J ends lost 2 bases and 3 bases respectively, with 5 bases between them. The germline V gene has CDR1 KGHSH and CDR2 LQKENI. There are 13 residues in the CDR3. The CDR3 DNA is TGTGCCAGCTCACCAGGGATCAATCAGCCCCAGCATTTT. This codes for CASSPGINQPQHF.

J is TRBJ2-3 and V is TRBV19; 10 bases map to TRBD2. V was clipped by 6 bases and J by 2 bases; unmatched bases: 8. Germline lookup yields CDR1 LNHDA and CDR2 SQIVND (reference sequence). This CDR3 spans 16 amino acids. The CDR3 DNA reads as TGTGCCAGTAGCCCAGCGGGAGGGCCAGACACAGATACGCAGTATTTT. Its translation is CASSPAGGPDTDTQYF.

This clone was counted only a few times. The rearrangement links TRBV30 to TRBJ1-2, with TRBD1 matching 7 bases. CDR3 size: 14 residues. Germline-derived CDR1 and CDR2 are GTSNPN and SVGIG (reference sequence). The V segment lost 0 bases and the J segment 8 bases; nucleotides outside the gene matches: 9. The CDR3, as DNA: TGTGCCTGGAGTGTACTAGAGGGGGCGGGCGGCTACACCTTC. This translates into CAWSVLEGAGGYTF.

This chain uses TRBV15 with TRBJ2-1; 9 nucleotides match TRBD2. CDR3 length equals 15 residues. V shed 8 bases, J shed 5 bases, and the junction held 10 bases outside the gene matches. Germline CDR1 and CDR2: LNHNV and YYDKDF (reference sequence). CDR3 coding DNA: TGTGCCACCCGTCCCGAGCTAGCGGGAAACAATGAGCAGTTCTTC. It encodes CATRPELAGNNEQFF.

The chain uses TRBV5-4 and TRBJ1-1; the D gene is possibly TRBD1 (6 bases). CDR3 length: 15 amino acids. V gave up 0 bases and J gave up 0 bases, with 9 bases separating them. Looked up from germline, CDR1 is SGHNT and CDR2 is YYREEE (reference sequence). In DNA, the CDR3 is TGTGCCAGCAGCTTGGAGACAGGATTGAACACTGAAGCTTTCTTT. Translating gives CASSLETGLNTEAFF.

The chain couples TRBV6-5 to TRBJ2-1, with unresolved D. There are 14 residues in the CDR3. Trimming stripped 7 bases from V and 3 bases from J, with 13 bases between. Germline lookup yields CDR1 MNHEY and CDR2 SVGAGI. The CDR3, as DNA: TGTGCCAGCACCCGCGTTTTGGGCTACAATGAGCAGTTCTTC. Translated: CASTRVLGYNEQFF.

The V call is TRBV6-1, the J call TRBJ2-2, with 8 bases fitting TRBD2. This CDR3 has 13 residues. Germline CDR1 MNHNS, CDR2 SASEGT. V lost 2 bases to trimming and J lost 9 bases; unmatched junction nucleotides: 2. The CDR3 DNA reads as TGTGCCAGCAGTGAACGGGGGGGCCGGGAGCTGTTTTTT. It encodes CASSERGGRELFF.

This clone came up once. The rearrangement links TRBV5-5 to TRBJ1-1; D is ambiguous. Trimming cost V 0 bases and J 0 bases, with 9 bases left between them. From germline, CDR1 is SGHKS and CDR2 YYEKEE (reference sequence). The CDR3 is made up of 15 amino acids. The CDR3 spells CASSLVLGLNTEAFF. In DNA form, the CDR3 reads TGTGCCAGCAGCTTGGTCCTGGGGTTGAACACTGAAGCTTTCTTT.

CDR3 sequence: CASSLVRVRYEQYF. The CDR3 DNA reads TGTGCCAGCAGCTTAGTGCGGGTTAGGTACGAGCAGTACTTC. The J gene is TRBJ2-7, the V gene TRBV7-7; the D gene is possibly TRBD2 (5 bases). CDR3 length equals 14 residues. V lost 1 base, J lost 4 bases, and 11 bases lay in between. Germline V gene lookup returns CDR1 SSHAT and CDR2 FNYEAQ (reference sequence). The entire variable domain, with the rest obtained from reference TRBV7-7 and TRBJ2-7, is as follows: GAGVSQSPRYKVTKRGQDVTLRCDPISSHATLYWYQQALGQGPEFLTYFNYEAQPDKSGLPSDRFSAERPEGSISTLTIQRTEQRDSAMYRCASSLVRVRYEQYFGPGTRLTVT.

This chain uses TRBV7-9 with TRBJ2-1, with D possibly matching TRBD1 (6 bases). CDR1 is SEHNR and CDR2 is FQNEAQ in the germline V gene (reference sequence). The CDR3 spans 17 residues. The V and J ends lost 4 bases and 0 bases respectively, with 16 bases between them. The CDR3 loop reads CASSSTGNLLSYNEQFF. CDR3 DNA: TGTGCCAGCAGCTCTACAGGGAATCTACTCTCCTACAATGAGCAGTTCTTC.

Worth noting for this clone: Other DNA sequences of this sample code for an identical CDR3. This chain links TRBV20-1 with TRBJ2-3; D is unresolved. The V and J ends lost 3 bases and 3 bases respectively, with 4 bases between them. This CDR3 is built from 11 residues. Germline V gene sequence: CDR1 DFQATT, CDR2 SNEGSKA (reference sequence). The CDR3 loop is CSARATDTQYF. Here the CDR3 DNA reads TGCAGTGCTAGGGCGACAGATACGCAGTATTTT.

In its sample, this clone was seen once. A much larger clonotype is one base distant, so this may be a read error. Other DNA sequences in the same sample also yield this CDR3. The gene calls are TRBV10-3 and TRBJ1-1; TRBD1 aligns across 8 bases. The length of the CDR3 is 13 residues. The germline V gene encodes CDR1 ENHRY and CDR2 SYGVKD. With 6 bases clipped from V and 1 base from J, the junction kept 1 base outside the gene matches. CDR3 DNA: TGTGCCATCAGCGGGACAGGGAACACTGAAGCTTTCTTT. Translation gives CAISGTGNTEAFF.

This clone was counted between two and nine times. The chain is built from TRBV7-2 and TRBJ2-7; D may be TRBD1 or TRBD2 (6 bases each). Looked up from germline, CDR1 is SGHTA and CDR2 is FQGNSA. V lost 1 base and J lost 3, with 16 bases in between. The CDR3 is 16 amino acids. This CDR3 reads CASSLGRWGASYEQYF. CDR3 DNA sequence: TGTGCCAGCAGCTTAGGCCGGTGGGGGGCCAGCTACGAGCAGTACTTC. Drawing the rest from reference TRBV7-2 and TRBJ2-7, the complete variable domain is GAGVSQSPSNKVTEKGKDVELRCDPISGHTALYWYRQSLGQGLEFLIYFQGNSAPDKSGLPSDRFSAERTGGSVSTLTIQRTQQEDSAVYLCASSLGRWGASYEQYFGPGTRLTVT.

CDR3 in DNA: TGTGCCAGCAGCTTCCGACAGGGGTACACTGAAGCTTTCTTT. Translated, it gives CASSFRQGYTEAFF. The V call is TRBV11-2, the J call TRBJ1-1, with 8 nucleotides matching TRBD1. Germline V lookup: CDR1 SGHAT, CDR2 FQNNGV. The CDR3 spans 14 residues. Trimming cost V 3 bases and J 3 bases; bases outside gene matches: 3.

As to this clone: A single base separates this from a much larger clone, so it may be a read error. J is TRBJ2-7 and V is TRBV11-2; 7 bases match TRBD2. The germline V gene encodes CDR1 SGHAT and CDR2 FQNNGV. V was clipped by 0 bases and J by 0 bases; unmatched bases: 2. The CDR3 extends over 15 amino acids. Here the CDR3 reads CASSLEGGSSYEQYF. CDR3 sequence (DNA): TGTGCCAGCAGCTTAGAGGGCGGGAGCTCCTACGAGCAGTACTTC. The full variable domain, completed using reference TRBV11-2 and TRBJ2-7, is EAGVAQSPRYKIIEKRQSVAFWCNPISGHATLYWYQQILGQGPKLLIQFQNNGVVDDSQLPKDRFSAERLKGVDSTLKIQPAKLEDSAVYLCASSLEGGSSYEQYFGPGTRLTVT.